Here is one TCR beta chain with its context. These data come from a study of blood T cell repertoires in COVID-19. In the study overall: Spain, Italy and the United States supplied samples that represented acute and convalescent COVID-19. Sources were T cells, B-cell-depleted T cells, or PBMCs; the material itself was cDNA or gDNA.

The authors' processing: Amplification from reference gene primers served as the basis for estimated nucleated cell counts. Some clones are missing from TCRdb's copy, which holds only in-frame ones; the method was immunoSEQ multiplex PCR. V, J and clone size reflect that table, while D and trimming were determined from the DNA. The sample includes just over 250,000 clones, approximately 89% of them seen just once. The germline V gene has CDR1 SGHAT and CDR2 FQNNGV. CDR3 length equals 12 residues. Trimming shortened V by 2 bases and J by 6 bases, and 4 bases separated the two germline ends. Sequencing was carried out using peripheral blood. The source of this sequence is a man between 40 and 49 years old who had recovered from COVID-19. The rearrangement links TRBV11-2 to TRBJ2-2; D is unresolved. The CDR3 sequence is CASSLLAGELFF. The CDR3 DNA follows: TGTGCCAGCAGCTTACTCGCCGGGGAGCTGTTTTTT.